What follows are 8 T cell receptor beta chains derived from one specimen sequenced in a study of blood T cell repertoires in COVID-19. The table came from immunoSEQ multiplex PCR; TCRdb's copy has only in-frame clones and leaves some out. The profile shows some 190,000 clones, around 84% of them singletons. Specimen: PBMCs or T cells enriched from blood (not recorded which). The receptors were sampled from a woman aged 30 to 39 who had been exposed to COVID-19.

A few counts support this clone. This chain links TRBV10-1 with TRBJ1-2; the match to TRBD1 covers 8 bases. The germline CDR1 and CDR2 sequences are WNHNN and SYGVQD (reference sequence). Germline trimming cut 2 bases from V and 7 bases from J; bases unmatched to any gene: 3. The CDR3 runs to 13 residues. The CDR3 here is CASSEGQGAGYTF. In DNA, the CDR3 is TGCGCCAGCAGTGAGGGACAGGGCGCTGGCTACACCTTC.

The chain couples TRBV3-1 (or the pseudogene TRBV3-2) to TRBJ2-7; no definite D call. Trimming shortened V by 0 bases and J by 0 bases, and 12 bases separated the two germline ends. CDR3 length: 16 amino acids. In germline, CDR1 is LGHDT, CDR2 YNNKEL (reference sequence). CDR3 amino acids: CASSQDIIWSSYEQYF. CDR3 DNA: TGTGCCAGCAGCCAAGATATCATCTGGAGCTCCTACGAGCAGTACTTC.

This chain links TRBV7-6 with TRBJ1-2; TRBD1 is a possible D gene (6 bases). CDR1 and CDR2 from the germline V gene are SGHVS and FNYEAQ. The CDR3 loop spans 18 amino acids. V was shortened by 6 bases and J by 5 bases, with 28 bases between the two germline ends. The CDR3 DNA follows: TGTGCCAGCAGTTCTACGGGGGGGGCGCAAGCAGGATGGTATGGCTACACCTTC. It encodes CASSSTGGAQAGWYGYTF.

This chain connects TRBV2 to TRBJ2-4; TRBD1 matches at 9 bases. Per germline, CDR1 SNHLY and CDR2 FYNNEI. The CDR3 covers 13 residues. With 8 bases clipped from V and 3 bases from J, the junction kept 2 bases outside the gene matches. CDR3 loop: CASADRGKNIQYF. CDR3 sequence (DNA): TGTGCCAGCGCGGACAGGGGCAAAAACATTCAGTACTTC.

The chain couples TRBV4-3 to TRBJ2-1, with 7 bases fitting TRBD1. Germline-derived CDR1 and CDR2 are LGHNA and YSLEER. V lost 4 bases and J lost 4; bases outside the gene matches: 10. The CDR3 runs to 16 residues. The CDR3 reads CASSLTWDSQYNEQFF. CDR3 nucleotide sequence: TGCGCCAGCAGCCTCACCTGGGACAGCCAATACAATGAGCAGTTCTTC.

The genes are TRBV7-8 and TRBJ2-2; TRBD2 agrees at 10 bases. Germline CDR1 SGHVS, CDR2 FQNEAQ. The junction had 8 bases not matched to a gene; V was cut back by 2 bases and J by 2 bases. The CDR3 is made up of 18 amino acids. The CDR3 here is CASSLSLAGDLNTGELFF. For the CDR3, the DNA is TGTGCCAGCAGCTTATCCCTAGCGGGGGACTTAAACACCGGGGAGCTGTTTTTT.

The gene calls are TRBV19 and TRBJ1-4; D is unclear. This CDR3 region has 14 residues. Germline V gene sequence: CDR1 LNHDA, CDR2 SQIVND (reference sequence). The V end was cut by 2 bases, the J end by 7 bases, with 11 bases between. The CDR3 here is CASSIYGEGEKLFF. The CDR3, as DNA: TGTGCCAGTAGTATATACGGGGAGGGTGAAAAACTGTTTTTT.

This chain connects TRBV10-2 to TRBJ1-6, with 7 nucleotides matching TRBD1. Looked up from germline, CDR1 is WSHSY and CDR2 is SAAADI. V lost 5 bases, J lost 6 bases, and 7 bases stayed unmatched. This CDR3 comprises 15 residues. The DNA of the CDR3 is TGCGCCAGCAGTCCCCAGGGGGGAGGTAATTCACCCCTCCACTTT. Its protein product is CASSPQGGGNSPLHF.